Listed below are T cell receptor beta chains from one sample, sequenced in a study of blood T cell repertoires in COVID-19. The data were produced by immunoSEQ multiplex PCR, yet TCRdb's version contains in-frame clones alone and is incomplete. The table has around 430,000 clones, about nine tenths seen once; the top ten hold 10% to 15%. Material for sequencing was peripheral blood. All receptors come from a woman between 45 and 60 years old with COVID-19, enrolled during active disease. Each CDR3 is given with its conserved first and last residue. D genes are given only for firm matches. Only some rows state a clone size, as once, few, many or a class for expanded clones.

size: .; V: TRBV5-6; J: TRBJ2-3; D: .; CDR3: CASSLSQEDTQYF; DNA: TGTGCCAGCAGCTTATCACAAGAAGATACGCAGTATTTT
size: .; V: TRBV6-5; J: TRBJ1-2; D: .; CDR3: CASSTTLGVNYGYTF; DNA: TGTGCCAGCAGTACTACGTTAGGGGTTAACTATGGCTACACCTTC
size: .; V: TRBV23-1; J: TRBJ2-5; D: .; CDR3: CASSQAQKRAQETQYF; DNA: TGCGCCAGCAGTCAAGCACAGAAGAGGGCCCAAGAGACCCAGTACTTC
size: .; V: TRBV10-2; J: TRBJ2-3; D: .; CDR3: CASSGRARTDTQYF; DNA: TGCGCCAGCAGTGGGCGGGCCCGCACAGATACGCAGTATTTT
size: .; V: TRBV2; J: TRBJ2-7; D: .; CDR3: CASRPRDSYEQYF; DNA: TGTGCCAGCAGGCCCAGGGACTCCTACGAGCAGTACTTC
size: .; V: TRBV6-5; J: TRBJ2-2; D: .; CDR3: CASFRGIGELFF; DNA: TGTGCCAGCTTTCGGGGAATCGGGGAGCTGTTTTTT
size: .; V: TRBV13; J: TRBJ2-7; D: TRBD1; CDR3: CASSSGQGEQYF; DNA: TGTGCCAGCAGCTCCGGACAGGGCGAGCAGTACTTC
size: .; V: TRBV29-1; J: TRBJ1-1; D: TRBD1; CDR3: CSVDHRTGPGTEAFF; DNA: TGCAGCGTTGATCATAGGACAGGGCCTGGAACTGAAGCTTTCTTT
size: .; V: TRBV30; J: TRBJ1-2; D: .; CDR3: CAWDEGILLGGYTF; DNA: TGTGCCTGGGACGAGGGAATTCTCCTGGGGGGCTACACCTTC
size: .; V: TRBV4-1; J: TRBJ1-2; D: .; CDR3: CASRGVYGYTF; DNA: TGCGCCAGTCGGGGTGTCTATGGCTACACCTTC
size: .; V: TRBV3-1/TRBV3-2; J: TRBJ1-5; D: .; CDR3: CASSQDLTNQPQHF; DNA: TGTGCCAGCAGCCAAGATCTTACTAATCAGCCCCAGCATTTT
size: .; V: TRBV12-3/TRBV12-4; J: TRBJ1-2; D: .; CDR3: CASSLSNYGYTF; DNA: TGTGCCAGCAGCCTGTCTAACTATGGCTACACCTTC
size: .; V: TRBV5-1; J: TRBJ1-1; D: .; CDR3: CASSTANTEAFF; DNA: TGCGCCAGCAGCACAGCGAACACTGAAGCTTTCTTT
size: .; V: TRBV5-1; J: TRBJ2-3; D: .; CDR3: CASSLAGLADTQYF; DNA: TGCGCCAGCAGCTTGGCAGGTTTAGCAGATACGCAGTATTTT
size: .; V: TRBV2; J: TRBJ2-1; D: TRBD1; CDR3: CASRGTGFNEQFF; DNA: TGTGCCAGCAGGGGGACAGGGTTTAATGAGCAGTTCTTC
size: few; V: TRBV7-9; J: TRBJ1-2; D: .; CDR3: CASSLSGYGYTF; DNA: TGTGCCAGCAGCTTATCGGGCTATGGCTACACCTTC
size: .; V: TRBV2; J: TRBJ1-1; D: .; CDR3: CASSEARTGITEAFF; DNA: TGTGCCAGCAGTGAAGCGAGAACAGGGATAACTGAAGCTTTCTTT
size: .; V: TRBV4-1; J: TRBJ1-1; D: TRBD1; CDR3: CASSQVITNRDSGPEAFF; DNA: TGCGCCAGCAGCCAAGTAATTACTAACCGGGACAGCGGCCCTGAAGCTTTCTTT
size: .; V: TRBV28; J: TRBJ1-2; D: .; CDR3: CATLHPEGNGYTF; DNA: TGTGCCACACTACACCCGGAGGGGAATGGCTACACCTTC
size: .; V: TRBV19; J: TRBJ1-5; D: .; CDR3: CASSVWYSNQPQHF; DNA: TGTGCCAGTTCGGTGTGGTATAGCAATCAGCCCCAGCATTTT
size: .; V: TRBV11-2; J: TRBJ2-7; D: .; CDR3: CASSLTRGGPPEVEQYF; DNA: TGTGCCAGCAGCTTAACCCGCGGGGGCCCACCAGAGGTAGAGCAGTACTTC
size: .; V: TRBV10-3; J: TRBJ2-7; D: TRBD1; CDR3: CAPPRQGRALYEQYF; DNA: TGTGCCCCCCCCCGACAGGGGCGAGCACTTTACGAGCAGTACTTC
size: .; V: TRBV5-5; J: TRBJ1-1; D: .; CDR3: CASSFRRGDTEAFF; DNA: TGTGCCAGCAGCTTCAGGCGGGGAGACACTGAAGCTTTCTTT